The entry below gives a single T cell receptor beta chain sequence along with its context. This clonotype was detected many times. Its antigen is currently not known. Qualities for individual bases were not recorded, and no much larger clone is one base off. The data are from a study of T-cell reconstitution after alpha-beta-depleted transplantation in children (dated by TCRdb to the mid-2010s). The study in broad terms: Using TCR repertoire profiling, the study followed T-cell immune reconstitution in a quantitative way in children after TCRalphabeta/CD19-depleted allogeneic hematopoietic cell transplantation.

Reading the germline V gene gives CDR1 MGHDK and CDR2 SYGVNS. The CDR3 spans 16 residues, from the cysteine through the phenylalanine. This entry keeps only the CDR3 DNA: 48 bases, framed from base 1. Trimming takes 3 bases from V and 7 bases from J, and the germline ends sit 19 bases apart. Library creation used PCR. Sequencing used an Illumina HiSeq 2500. TCR library preparation used molecular barcoding, with unique molecular identifiers applied to normalize quantification of the TCRbeta repertoire. TCRdb itself trimmed the public reads at Q25 with fastp, ran MiXCR and retained productive beta chains. Here each entry gathers all rows of one CDR3 protein and keeps the most common genes and DNA. This sample is represented by approximately 490,000 distinct CDR3 sequences; approximately 13% of them were singletons. Around 6% of the sample rests with the top ten.

The sample in question was PBMCs from the stem cell graft donor, obtained from the stem cell graft. Here the chain combines TRBV25-1 and TRBJ2-1; a tentative D match to TRBD1 spans 6 bases. The receptor was derived from a human donor who donated a stem cell graft to a child with combined immunodeficiency. The DNA reads as follows: TGTGCCAGCAGTGATTCAATCAACAGGGTGCGGAATGAGCAGTTCTTC. The resulting protein is CASSDSINRVRNEQFF.